The text below deals with one T cell receptor beta chain. This sample is part of a study of T cells after yellow fever vaccination. TCRdb processed the 5' RACE reads anew with MiXCR; each CDR3 protein has one entry. The sample lists about 210,000 distinct CDR3 sequences; around 6.7% were seen once. This receptor was identified in a man aged 25-40 years who received the YFV17D yellow fever vaccine. Sequenced here: CD4+ T cells sorted from PBMCs, sampled on the day of the yellow fever booster vaccination.

CDR3 bases: TGTGCCAGCAGTTCAGGGGCTAATGAAAAACTGTTTTTT. Its translation: CASSSGANEKLFF. The J gene is TRBJ1-4, the V gene TRBV12-3 or TRBV12-4; possibly TRBD1 for D (6 bases). Trimming removed 4 bases from V and 3 bases from J, with 6 bases in between. This CDR3 contains 13 residues.